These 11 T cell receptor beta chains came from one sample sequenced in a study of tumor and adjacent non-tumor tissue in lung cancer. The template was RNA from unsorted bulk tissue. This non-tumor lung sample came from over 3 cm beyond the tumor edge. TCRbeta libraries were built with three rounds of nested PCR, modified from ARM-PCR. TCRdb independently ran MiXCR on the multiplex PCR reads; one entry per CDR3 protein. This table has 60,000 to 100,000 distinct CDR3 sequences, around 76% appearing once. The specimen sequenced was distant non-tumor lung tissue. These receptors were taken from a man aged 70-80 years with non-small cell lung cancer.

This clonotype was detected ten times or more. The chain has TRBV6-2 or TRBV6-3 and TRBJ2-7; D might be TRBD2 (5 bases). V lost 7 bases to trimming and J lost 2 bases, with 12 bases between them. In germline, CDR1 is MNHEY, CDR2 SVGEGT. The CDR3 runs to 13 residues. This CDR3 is CASKSGSTYEQYF. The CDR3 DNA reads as TGTGCCAGCAAGAGCGGATCTACCTACGAGCAGTACTTC.

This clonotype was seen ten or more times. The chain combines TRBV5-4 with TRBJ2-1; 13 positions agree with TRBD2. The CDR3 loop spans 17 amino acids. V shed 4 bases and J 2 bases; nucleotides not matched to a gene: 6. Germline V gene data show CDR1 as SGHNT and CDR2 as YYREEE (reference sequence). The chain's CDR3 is CASSPPGLAGPYNEQFF. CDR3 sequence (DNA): TGTGCCAGCAGCCCACCGGGACTAGCGGGACCCTACAATGAGCAGTTCTTC.

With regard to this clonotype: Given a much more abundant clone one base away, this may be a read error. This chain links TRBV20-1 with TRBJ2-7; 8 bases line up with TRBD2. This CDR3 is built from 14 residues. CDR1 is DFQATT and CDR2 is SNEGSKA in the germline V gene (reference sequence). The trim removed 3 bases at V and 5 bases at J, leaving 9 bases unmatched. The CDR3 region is CSASLSGGPHEQYF. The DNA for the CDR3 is TGCAGTGCTAGTCTATCGGGAGGGCCTCACGAGCAGTACTTC.

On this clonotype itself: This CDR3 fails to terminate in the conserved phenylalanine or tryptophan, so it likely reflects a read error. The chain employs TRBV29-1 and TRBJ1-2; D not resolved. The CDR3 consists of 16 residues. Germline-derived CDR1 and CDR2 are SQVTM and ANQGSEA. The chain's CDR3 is CSIVPYQSSGEDGYTY. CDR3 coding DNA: TGCAGCATTGTCCCCTATCAATCCTCGGGAGAAGATGGATACACCTAC.

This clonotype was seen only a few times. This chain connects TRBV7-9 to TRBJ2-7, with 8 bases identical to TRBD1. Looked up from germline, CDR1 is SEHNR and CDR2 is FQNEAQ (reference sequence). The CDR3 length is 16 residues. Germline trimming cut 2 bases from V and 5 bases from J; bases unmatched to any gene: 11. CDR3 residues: CASSLFLSTGVDEQYF. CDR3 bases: TGTGCCAGCAGCTTATTTCTTTCGACAGGGGTTGACGAGCAGTACTTC.

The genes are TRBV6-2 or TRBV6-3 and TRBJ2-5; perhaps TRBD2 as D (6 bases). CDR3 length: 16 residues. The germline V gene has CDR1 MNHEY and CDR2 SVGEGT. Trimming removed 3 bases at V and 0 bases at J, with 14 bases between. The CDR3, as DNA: TGTGCCAGCAGTTATTTGCGGGATGGGTACCAAGAGACCCAGTACTTC. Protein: CASSYLRDGYQETQYF.

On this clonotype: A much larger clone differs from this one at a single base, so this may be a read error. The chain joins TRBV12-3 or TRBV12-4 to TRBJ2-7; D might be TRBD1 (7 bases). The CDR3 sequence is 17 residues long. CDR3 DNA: TGTGCCGGCAGCTCATATCCGACAGGGAGGAATACCTACGAGCAGTACTTC. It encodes CAGSSYPTGRNTYEQYF.

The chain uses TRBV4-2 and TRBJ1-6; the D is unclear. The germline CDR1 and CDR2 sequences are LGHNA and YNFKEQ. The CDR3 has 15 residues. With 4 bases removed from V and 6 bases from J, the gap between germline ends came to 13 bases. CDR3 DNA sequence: TGTGCCAGCAGCCGGTCGACGCCCGGTAATTCACCCCTCCACTTT. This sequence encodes CASSRSTPGNSPLHF.

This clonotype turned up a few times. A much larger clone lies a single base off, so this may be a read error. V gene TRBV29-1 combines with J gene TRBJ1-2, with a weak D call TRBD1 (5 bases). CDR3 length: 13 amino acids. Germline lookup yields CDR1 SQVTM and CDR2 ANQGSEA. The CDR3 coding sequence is TGCAGCGTTGAAGACGGGACGGCCTATAGCTACACCTTC. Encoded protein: CSVEDGTAYSYTF.

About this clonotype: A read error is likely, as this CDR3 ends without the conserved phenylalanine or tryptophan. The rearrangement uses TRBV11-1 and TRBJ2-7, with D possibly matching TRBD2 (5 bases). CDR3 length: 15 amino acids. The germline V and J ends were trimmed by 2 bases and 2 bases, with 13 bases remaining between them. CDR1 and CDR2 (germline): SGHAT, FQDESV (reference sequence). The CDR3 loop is CASSLTRGKPYEQYL. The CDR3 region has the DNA TGTGCCAGCAGCTTAACAAGAGGGAAACCCTACGAGCAGTACCTC.

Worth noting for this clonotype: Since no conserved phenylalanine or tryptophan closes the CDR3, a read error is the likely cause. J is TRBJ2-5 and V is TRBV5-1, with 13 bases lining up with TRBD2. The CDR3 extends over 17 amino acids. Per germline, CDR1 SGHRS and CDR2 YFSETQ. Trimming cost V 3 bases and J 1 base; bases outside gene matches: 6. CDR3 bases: TGCGCCAGCAGCTCCCTCCGACTAGCGGGGGGCCAAGAGACCCAGTACCTC. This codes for CASSSLRLAGGQETQYL.